This TCR beta chain was recorded in a study of beta chain features in type 1 diabetes. The overall study: All samples together contributed around 100,000,000 sorted cells for examination. General study points: TCRB CDR3 length was moderately but significantly reduced in all four CD4+ subsets of Type 1 diabetes patients.

Concerning this clone itself: As yet, its antigen is unknown.

CDR1 and CDR2 from the germline V gene are GTSNPN and SVGIG (reference sequence). There are 13 residues in the CDR3. The V and J ends lost 3 bases and 7 bases respectively, with 15 bases between them. Isolation of CD4+ naive, central memory, regulatory and stem cell-like memory cells was achieved by sorting via CD45RO/CCR7/CD25/CD127/CD95/CD27. What was sequenced were expressed TCRB transcripts, since all of the isolated RNA had been reverse transcribed. Regulatory, naive and central memory T cell samples averaged approximately 3.3 million reads. Method: immunoSEQ multiplex PCR; TCRdb's copy keeps in-frame clones and lacks some. The sample carries under 50,000 clones, over 50% recorded once.

The receptor was derived from a woman aged 18-35 years in good health. Sequencing was done on a sample of Tregs from blood. The V call is TRBV30, the J call TRBJ1-1, with D possibly TRBD1 on 5 matching bases. The CDR3 DNA sequence: TGTGCCTGGAGCCCCCTTCCAGACAGTGAAGCTTTCTTT. Encoded protein: CAWSPLPDSEAFF.